The T cell receptor beta chain described here comes from a study of cytomegalovirus exposure and HLA in healthy donors (dated by TCRdb to the late 2010s). About the investigation overall: An earlier analysis of approximately 640 of the donors reported about 250 Gb of sequence data and 117 million unique TCR beta sequences from about 180 million T cells. About 300 gigabases of sequencing data and some 85 million unique TCR sequences were included in an early release covering under 650 HLA-typed donors. Rather than drawing on any new phenotypic data, the later analysis identified candidate immune exposures from TCR beta sequences and the way those sequences occurred across donors. Five DR-DQ haplotypes were handled as single units for association and clustering, since linkage in the cohort was strong. The study combined high-throughput TCR immunosequencing, statistical association of individual TCRs with disease status, and machine learning to predict cytomegalovirus infection status. Along with the approximately 670-subject first cohort, a separate validation cohort of approximately 110 different subjects was used. The T cell repertoires of roughly 660 subjects were profiled by immunosequencing and related to cytomegalovirus serostatus. HLA typing covered class I and class II loci at four-digit resolution. A later genetic analysis used genome-wide SNP genotypes for about 55% of the 666 donors, treating that subset as a discovery cohort. Every discovery cohort repertoire had been produced on one sequencing platform. Donor age, sex, ethnicity and CMV serostatus were compiled together with the repertoire data. Among about 370 genotyped donors of the cohort, an average of approximately 240,000 unique TCR beta nucleotide sequences was sequenced per donor, of which 15% to 20% were non-productive. In a later analysis, previously published TCR beta repertoires from several hundred donors were re-analyzed and high-resolution HLA genotyping was added so that TCR occurrence patterns could be studied. The number of typed donors differed by locus: roughly 629-640 for A, B, C, DRB1 and DQB1; 522 for DQA1; approximately 600 for DPA1; and roughly 470 for DPB1. Of the roughly 390 genotyped donors, about 80% fell in the genetic ancestry cluster associated with self-reported Caucasian donors. The study aimed to test whether cataloging public T cell receptors could reveal signatures of past pathogen exposure. An earlier analysis of approximately 500 of the donors applied high-throughput TCR beta sequencing to assess whether each TCR beta V gene segment acted as functional or pseudogenic.

For this clone: No cognate antigen has been identified for it. At one end, the junction sequence differs from germline, possibly due to a read error.

What the authors observed across the whole study: According to a later analysis, TCR association rates differed among HLA loci, with DRB1 alleles showing the most associated TCRs and HLA-C alleles showing the fewest. The authors suggested that the approach could potentially be extended to other disease states and immunological phenotypes. In vitro tests confirmed that a few of the cytomegalovirus-associated TCR beta chains recognize cytomegalovirus antigens. When HLA alleles, especially DR and DQ, strongly co-occurred, attributing TCR associations to individual alleles was difficult. The cohort was sequenced for TCR beta chains only, and without alpha or paired-chain data the features that could be detected were limited. In a later genetic analysis, a missense DCLRE1C variant was associated with V-gene and J-gene trimming of TCR beta chains, and the association was replicated in an independent cohort. In a later analysis, HLA-associated TCR beta chains showed more clonal expansion and lower generation probabilities than non-associated chains that were equally common. Because some donors lacked HLA typing at each locus, the association tests relied only on the typed subset. Most TCR sequences were seen in very few donors, while some public TCRs were found in many individuals. Presence/absence analyses assumed roughly uniform sequencing depth across donors, an assumption that may not hold. A cluster of highly shared sequence variants was judged likely to represent a technical artifact of the sequencing pipeline. Cytomegalovirus status was reported to be diagnosed by the classifier with high specificity and sensitivity in both the original and validation cohorts. A further reported finding was that TCR beta sequences accurately predicted the HLA-A and HLA-B alleles for most subjects in the first cohort. Correlated functional status among segregating V segments might reflect linkage disequilibrium, but an unknown experimental factor could not be ruled out. Over 15 rarely observed V segments, including chromosome 9 orphons, were excluded from the earlier analysis of about 600 of the donors because counts were too low. A later analysis reported that several top co-occurrence clusters appeared linked to parvovirus B19, influenza, CMV and Epstein-Barr virus. The study gave a list of 150 to 200 TCR beta chains associated with cytomegalovirus. Broadly in line with IMGT annotations, most TCR beta V segments showed up in productive rearrangements about 87% or about 30% of the time in an earlier analysis of about 500 of the donors. At a false discovery rate of 0.05, a later analysis linked about 17,000 TCR beta sequences to specific HLA alleles. In a later analysis, most CMV-associated TCR beta chains were found to appear HLA-restricted, with HLA associations seemingly driven largely by CMV exposure. In a later genetic analysis, fewer N-insertions in productive TCRs were reported among donors in an Asian-associated ancestry cluster than the roughly 670-donor mean. Immune exposure information for the cohort was limited to CMV serostatus.

Receptor libraries were prepared by the immunoSEQ multiplex PCR assay. For the multiplex PCR, a mixture combining 60 forward primers for TCR Vbeta segments and 13 reverse primers for TCR Jbeta segments was used. A multiplex PCR assay on genomic DNA amplified the CDR3 region of rearranged TCR beta genes. The Illumina HiSeq System was used to sequence the amplified TCR beta libraries as 87-base-pair reads. Under the source paper's analysis protocol: Across the 500 to 850 repertoires, a later analysis counted tens of millions of unique TCR beta chains, around 11 million of which were shared by at least two donors. Raw reads were error-corrected and collapsed into unique sequences by a nearest-neighbor algorithm in which closely related sequences were merged to remove PCR and sequencing errors. To assign V, D and J gene segments, CDR3 sequences were aligned to IMGT reference sequences. For a sequence to be retained, a match of at least six nucleotides was required to both a V gene segment and a J gene segment. A rearrangement was called productive if the CDR3 had no stop codons and remained in frame with V and J, and every other rearrangement was called non-productive. Following IMGT convention, CDR3 was defined as the stretch from the second conserved V-encoded cysteine up to the conserved J-encoded phenylalanine. Sequences without an unambiguous match to a single V gene segment were excluded from the earlier analysis of several hundred of the donors. In an earlier analysis of almost 600 of the donors, a V segment was called functional when productive rearrangements were above 56.7%, and segregating when the standard deviation between donors exceeded 5%. To diagnose cytomegalovirus status from the catalog of TCR beta chain sequences, a statistical classification framework was built. A later analysis assigned V and J genes by comparing TCR nucleotide sequences with IMGT/GENE-DB human TR gene sequences. In a later analysis, CDR3 sequences and most-parsimonious VDJ recombination scenarios were assigned using the TCRdist pipeline. In a later analysis, each TCR beta chain was defined by its CDR3 amino acid sequence together with its V-gene family, and reads without a unique V-gene family were excluded. As a way to deal with suspected cross-contamination and a sequencing artifact, a later analysis dropped hundreds of nucleotide sequences that were highly shared and had low generation probability. A later analysis calculated a clonal expansion index for each public chain from normalized within-repertoire ranks of inferred template counts. A later analysis computed generation probabilities with a VDJ recombination model fitted to out-of-frame rearrangements, and checked the results against IGoR. In a later analysis, TCR-TCR, TCR-HLA and TCR-CMV co-occurrence was scored with hypergeometric tests, and a repertoire-size bias correction was applied to TCR pairs. False discovery rates were estimated in a later analysis by permuting HLA or CMV assignments 20 times. A later analysis grouped co-occurring TCRs with DBSCAN, adding TCRdist sequence similarity when clustering within HLA-allele-positive subsets. Repertoires with fewer than 30,000 or more than 120,000 public chains were left out of co-occurrence clustering, as were about 5 repertoires with anomalous nucleotide sharing. TCRdb carries this immuneACCESS record with in-frame sequences only. Its versions omit some clonotypes, under half of them owing to an unresolved V gene in the studies checked, with the rest unexplained. The V and J calls and clone size are taken from that table; D and trimming were inferred from the DNA. The sample has over 110,000 clones on record, approximately 80% of them singletons. The ten biggest clones cover 2% to 3% of the sample.

The cohort comprised several hundred healthy bone marrow donors. At the time of sampling, every cohort member was nominally healthy, though immune exposures that went unrecorded were likely present. The donor was CMV seronegative and was included in the group of under 450 seronegative cohort members. Every donor gave a peripheral blood sample, and the peripheral blood mononuclear cells from that sample were used for TCR beta sequencing. Genomic DNA extraction from the blood cell samples was performed with the Qiagen DNeasy Blood Extraction Kit. Material: PBMCs. This clonotype originated in a male donor in good health and CMV-seronegative.

CDR3 loop: CSSSLEAWGPGSGANVLTF. The bases read TGTTCCAGCAGCTTAGAGGCTTGGGGGCCGGGCTCTGGGGCCAACGTCCTGACTTTC. Rearrangement joined TRBV7-9 to TRBJ2-6; TRBD1 might be the D gene, on 6 matching bases. The germline V gene (reference sequence) provides CDR1 SEHNR and CDR2 FQNEAQ. The CDR3 numbers 19 residues from cysteine through phenylalanine. Only the CDR3 DNA stays, 57 bases, in frame from base 1.